The 13 T cell receptor beta chains below were found in one sample sequenced in a study of T cells after yellow fever vaccination. One entry per CDR3 protein results from TCRdb running MiXCR on the 5' RACE reads. The sample lists hundreds of thousands of distinct CDR3 sequences, 6% to 8% occurring once. The sample here was PBMCs, taken 5 days after the yellow fever booster vaccination. These receptors came from a man aged 25-45 years who received the YFV17D yellow fever vaccine.

This clonotype was observed at least ten times. V and J are TRBV12-3 or TRBV12-4 and TRBJ2-3; D is unclear. The CDR3 spans 15 residues. Trimming took off 1 base at V and 1 base at J, with 9 bases between the two ends. The CDR3 DNA reads TGTGCCAGCAGTTTAGACTCCGCTGGCACAGATACGCAGTATTTT. It encodes CASSLDSAGTDTQYF.

This clonotype was counted at least ten times. The chain has TRBV4-3 and TRBJ2-1, with TRBD2 matching 7 bases. There are 14 residues in the CDR3. V shed 0 bases, J shed 11 bases, and the junction held 7 bases outside the gene matches. CDR1 is LGHNA, CDR2 YSLEER, per germline. In DNA, the CDR3 is TGCGCCAGCAGCCAAGATAATGCGGGAGAAAAGCAGTTCTTC. As protein: CASSQDNAGEKQFF.

Concerning this clonotype itself: The junction and the germline gene differ at one end; a read error may be behind it. V and J are TRBV20-1 and TRBJ2-1, with 9 bases identical to TRBD2. CDR3 length equals 17 residues. Germline V gene lookup returns CDR1 DFQATT and CDR2 SNEGSKA (reference sequence). The CDR3 loop is CCARDRLREGLYNEQFF. The DNA for the CDR3 is TGCTGTGCTAGAGATCGGTTGCGGGAGGGCCTCTACAATGAGCAGTTCTTC.

This clonotype was observed a handful of times. The V gene is TRBV6-5, the J gene TRBJ2-1; D gene uncertain. V lost 6 bases, J lost 9 bases, and 12 bases lay in between. The CDR3 has 12 amino acids. CDR1 and CDR2 from the germline V gene are MNHEY and SVGAGI. Here the CDR3 DNA reads TGTGCCAGCAGGTGGAAAACGGGTGAGCAGTTCTTC. Its translation is CASRWKTGEQFF.

The chain has TRBV9 and TRBJ2-1; TRBD2 matches 15 bases. Germline CDR1 reads SGDLS; CDR2 reads YYNGEE. The J segment lost 4 bases and the V segment lost 3 bases, leaving 11 bases of the junction unmatched. There are 19 residues in the CDR3. The CDR3 DNA reads as TGTGCCAGCAGCGAGGGTTCCGGACTAGCGGGAGGGTTATACAATGAGCAGTTCTTC. Protein sequence: CASSEGSGLAGGLYNEQFF.

This clonotype was found a few times. The chain uses TRBV9 and TRBJ2-6, with D unclear. V lost 0 bases to trimming and J lost 1 base, with 5 bases between them. The germline V gene encodes CDR1 SGDLS and CDR2 YYNGEE. The CDR3 covers 15 residues. CDR3 protein: CASSVGRSGANVLTF. The CDR3 DNA reads TGTGCCAGCAGCGTAGGAAGATCTGGGGCCAACGTCCTGACTTTC.

This clonotype has a handful of counts. This rearrangement joins TRBV21-1 to TRBJ2-4; no check of the table's D call, TRBD2, against the DNA was made. TRBV21-1 counts as a pseudogene. The CDR3 runs to 14 residues. The CDR3 is CASSKRGLSNIQYF. The CDR3 coding sequence is TGTGCCAGCAGCAAAAGGGGACTTTCGAACATTCAGTACTTC.

This clonotype was seen only a few times. In DNA, the CDR3 is TGTGCCACCTGGACGGGCTATGGCTACACCTTC. Its protein product is CATWTGYGYTF. This rearrangement joins TRBV19 to TRBJ1-2; no firm D call. The germline V and J ends were trimmed by 10 bases and 4 bases, with 10 bases remaining between them. The CDR3 length is 11 residues. Germline V gene sequence: CDR1 LNHDA, CDR2 SQIVND (reference sequence). The full variable domain, in which reference TRBV19 and TRBJ1-2 provide the parts outside the CDR3, is DGGITQSPKYLFRKEGQNVTLSCEQNLNHDAMYWYRQDPGQGLRLIYYSQIVNDFQKGDIAEGYSVSREKKESFPLTVTSAQKNPTAFYLCATWTGYGYTFGSGTRLTVV.

The table lists this clonotype with a few counts. V usage is TRBV5-1 and J usage is TRBJ1-6, with a possible D match to TRBD1 (5 bases). CDR1 and CDR2 (germline): SGHRS, YFSETQ. V gave up 0 bases and J gave up 9 bases, with 13 bases separating them. CDR3 length: 15 amino acids. CDR3 amino acids: CASSLAGRASSPLHF. CDR3 DNA: TGCGCCAGCAGCTTGGCTGGCAGGGCGTCTTCACCCCTCCACTTT.

This clonotype was seen ten or more times. This sequence joins TRBV20-1 and TRBJ1-1; the D gene is possibly TRBD1 (5 bases). Deletions cut 0 bases from V and 10 bases from J, with 9 bases between. CDR1 and CDR2 from the germline V gene are DFQATT and SNEGSKA (reference sequence). This CDR3 comprises 11 residues. CDR3 residues: CSARDKRGAFF. CDR3 DNA sequence: TGCAGTGCTAGAGATAAGAGGGGAGCTTTCTTT.

This clonotype appeared a few times. This chain links TRBV6-1 with TRBJ1-5, with a tentative D call TRBD1 (5 bases). Germline CDR1 is MNHNS and CDR2 is SASEGT. This CDR3 is built from 15 residues. Trimming left V 2 bases short and J 6 bases short, with 14 bases between. CDR3 in amino acids: CASSETSGRPQPQHF. CDR3 coding DNA: TGTGCCAGCAGTGAAACCTCAGGGAGGCCTCAGCCCCAGCATTTT.

This chain uses TRBV7-2 with TRBJ2-7, with D possibly being TRBD1 or TRBD2 (8 bases each). The germline V gene encodes CDR1 SGHTA and CDR2 FQGNSA. Trimming shortened V by 5 bases and J by 4 bases, and 15 bases separated the two germline ends. The CDR3 is 14 amino acids. CDR3 coding DNA: TGTGCCAGCAGCCAGGGGGCTAGCGGGTACGAGCAGTACTTC. It translates to CASSQGASGYEQYF. Together with reference TRBV7-2 and TRBJ2-7, the CDR3 gives the full variable domain: GAGVSQSPSNKVTEKGKDVELRCDPISGHTALYWYRQSLGQGLEFLIYFQGNSAPDKSGLPSDRFSAERTGGSVSTLTIQRTQQEDSAVYLCASSQGASGYEQYFGPGTRLTVT.

This clonotype was counted only a few times. The chain joins TRBV15 to TRBJ2-1; D remains ambiguous. The V end lost 0 bases, the J end lost 9 bases, and 9 bases lay between the germline ends. Per germline, CDR1 LNHNV and CDR2 YYDKDF (reference sequence). CDR3 length: 13 amino acids. CDR3 amino acids: CATSRDEDLEQFF. The CDR3 nucleotides read TGTGCCACCAGCAGAGATGAGGACCTTGAGCAGTTCTTC.